This T cell receptor beta chain emerged from a study of shared clonotypes between healthy human individuals. For the study at large: A donor's plate count was three for CD4 naive and three for CD4 memory; CD8 naive had two and CD8 memory one. Notes on the study in general: In the sorted subsets, rarefaction showed sequencing was incomplete despite large depth.

The donors, healthy adults who were HIV-negative, had experienced no recent acute infections or vaccinations. The CD4+ fraction was divided into a CD45RA+ naive subset and a CD45RA-negative memory subset. The germline V gene encodes CDR1 SGHDN and CDR2 FVKESK. The CDR3 is 11 residues long. With 2 bases removed from V and 6 bases from J, the gap between germline ends came to 5 bases. This clone appeared a few times. Its specificity is unknown. Sequencing was performed with immunoSEQ multiplex PCR; in TCRdb, only in-frame clones are kept and a portion is missing. The sample contains some 630,000 clones, roughly 70% of which appear only once.

This chain connects TRBV14 to TRBJ2-7; no clear D. Specimen: memory CD4+ T cells sorted from blood. The subset here: CD45RA-negative fraction. This clonotype was sampled from a woman aged 25 to 39 in good health. The CDR3 reads CASSQIGEQYF. The CDR3 coding sequence is TGTGCCAGCAGCCAAATCGGCGAGCAGTACTTC.